The 18 T cell receptor beta chains below come from one sample, sequenced in a study of T cells in Graves' hyperthyroidism and ophthalmopathy. What was amplified from RNA transcripts were TCR beta CDR3 regions. The primer set for the first-round RT-PCR of the TCR CDR3 was HTBI. TCRdb fed the multiplex PCR reads into MiXCR, producing one record per CDR3 protein. The sample lists about 640,000 distinct CDR3 sequences, roughly 20% occurring once. Sequenced material: blood. These receptors originate from a man aged 25 to 40 with Graves' ophthalmopathy.

V usage is TRBV6-1 and J usage is TRBJ2-1; 11 nucleotides align to TRBD2. CDR1 and CDR2 from the germline V gene are MNHNS and SASEGT. This CDR3 contains 17 residues. Losses at the gene ends were 7 bases for V and 3 bases for J; bases not matched to a gene: 11. CDR3 amino acids: CASKLSGRAGLYNEQFF. The DNA of the CDR3 is TGTGCCAGCAAACTTAGCGGGAGGGCCGGTCTCTACAATGAGCAGTTCTTC.

J is TRBJ1-3 and V is TRBV7-9; D uncertain. V was trimmed by 4 bases and J by 1 base, leaving 14 bases between them. Looked up from germline, CDR1 is SEHNR and CDR2 is FQNEAQ (reference sequence). CDR3 size: 16 residues. Here the CDR3 reads CASSSRVDVSGNTIYF. The CDR3 DNA sequence: TGTGCCAGCAGCTCACGGGTCGATGTTTCTGGAAACACCATATATTTT.

This clonotype was seen a handful of times. This chain links TRBV10-3 with TRBJ2-7; D is possibly TRBD2 (5 bases). Per the germline V gene, CDR1 is ENHRY and CDR2 is SYGVKD. Trimming took off 2 bases at V and 7 bases at J, with 12 bases between the two ends. This CDR3 has 13 residues. The CDR3 DNA is TGTGCCATCAGTGAGGGCCCTTCGGGGGAGCAGTACTTC. Amino acid sequence: CAISEGPSGEQYF.

This clonotype has just a few counts. This rearrangement joins TRBV5-4 to TRBJ2-2, with a tentative D call TRBD1 (5 bases). CDR3 length: 13 residues. The germline gives CDR1 SGHNT, CDR2 YYREEE (reference sequence). V gave up 6 bases and J gave up 6 bases, with 12 bases separating them. The CDR3 nucleotides read TGTGCCAGCAAAGATGTAGGGGCCGGGGAGCTGTTTTTT. It yields the protein CASKDVGAGELFF.

The chain uses TRBV2 and TRBJ2-2, with D possibly TRBD1 on 6 matching bases. Per the germline V gene, CDR1 is SNHLY and CDR2 is FYNNEI. Trimming took off 5 bases at V and 1 base at J, with 8 bases between the two ends. CDR3 length: 14 amino acids. CDR3 residues: CASSNRVNTGELFF. The DNA of the CDR3 is TGTGCCAGCAGTAACAGGGTGAACACCGGGGAGCTGTTTTTT.

CDR3 nucleotide sequence: TGCGCCAGCAGCTTGGAAGTGGGGACAGTAAACTACGAGCAGTACTTC. This codes for CASSLEVGTVNYEQYF. The chain is built from TRBV5-1 and TRBJ2-7, with 7 bases aligning to TRBD1. Germline CDR1 SGHRS, CDR2 YFSETQ. The CDR3 runs to 16 residues. Losses at the gene ends were 0 bases for V and 3 bases for J; bases not matched to a gene: 9.

This clonotype was counted at least ten times. The chain is built from TRBV28 and TRBJ2-3; 8 nucleotides agree with TRBD2. From germline, CDR1 is MDHEN and CDR2 SYDVKM. The V and J ends lost 5 bases and 6 bases, in that order; junction bases with no gene match: 13. The CDR3 consists of 16 residues. Here the CDR3 DNA reads TGTGCCAGCAGTGCCCGACTAGCGCCGATTACGGATACGCAGTATTTT. Its protein product is CASSARLAPITDTQYF.

The chain is built from TRBV30 and TRBJ2-1, with TRBD1 identical over 9 bases. The CDR3 contains 13 residues. Germline V gene sequence: CDR1 GTSNPN, CDR2 SVGIG (reference sequence). The junction had 3 bases not matched to a gene; V was cut back by 5 bases and J by 4 bases. CDR3: CAWGTGHYNEQFF. In DNA form, the CDR3 reads TGTGCCTGGGGGACAGGGCATTACAATGAGCAGTTCTTC.

The genes are TRBV6-5 and TRBJ1-3; D is ambiguous. The CDR3 spans 17 residues. Per the germline V gene, CDR1 is MNHEY and CDR2 is SVGAGI. Trimming left V 0 bases short and J 0 bases short, with 12 bases between. CDR3 loop: CASSYSIGILSGNTIYF. The CDR3 DNA reads TGTGCCAGCAGTTACTCGATTGGCATCCTCTCTGGAAACACCATATATTTT.

This clonotype was seen only a few times. The V call is TRBV28, the J call TRBJ2-1; 7 nucleotides align to TRBD1. V gave up 6 bases and J gave up 7 bases; unmatched junction bases: 12. Germline V gene sequence: CDR1 MDHEN, CDR2 SYDVKM. The CDR3 is 15 amino acids. In nucleotides, the CDR3 is TGTGCCAGCAGAAACCTTCAGACAGGGTCGAATGAGCAGTTCTTC. Its translation: CASRNLQTGSNEQFF.

The chain employs TRBV11-2 and TRBJ2-1; TRBD2 matches 12 bases. CDR3 size: 19 residues. Germline lookup yields CDR1 SGHAT and CDR2 FQNNGV. Trimming cost V 2 bases and J 3 bases; bases outside gene matches: 11. The CDR3 bases are TGTGCCAGCAGCTTAACAGGACTAGCGGGACCTTTAAACTACAATGAGCAGTTCTTC. This translates into CASSLTGLAGPLNYNEQFF.

This clonotype was detected a few times. The chain links TRBV12-3 or TRBV12-4 to TRBJ1-6; D not certain. V was clipped by 3 bases and J by 6 bases, with 12 bases between them. This CDR3 is 15 amino acids long. The CDR3 reads CASSLGTVLNSPLHF. DNA of the CDR3: TGTGCCAGCAGTTTGGGTACAGTTCTTAATTCACCCCTCCACTTT.

This chain uses TRBV11-2 with TRBJ2-7; the match to TRBD1 covers 7 bases. In germline, CDR1 is SGHAT, CDR2 FQNNGV. The CDR3 is 16 residues long. The ends lost 0 bases at V and 2 bases at J; junction bases unmatched: 7. The CDR3 region has the DNA TGTGCCAGCAGCTTAGATGATTTGGACAGGCCCTACGAGCAGTACTTC. As protein: CASSLDDLDRPYEQYF.

The rearrangement links TRBV6-5 to TRBJ2-1, with D perhaps TRBD1 or TRBD2 (5 bases each). The CDR3 runs 15 residues. Germline loops: CDR1 MNHEY, CDR2 SVGAGI. V gave up 2 bases and J gave up 8 bases, with 16 bases separating them. The CDR3: CASSYGDRLSDEQFF. The DNA of the CDR3 is TGTGCCAGCAGTTACGGGGACCGGCTTTCAGATGAGCAGTTCTTC.

The chain joins TRBV2 to TRBJ2-7; D is perhaps TRBD1 (6 bases). Trimming cost V 7 bases and J 7 bases, with 20 bases left between them. Per germline, CDR1 SNHLY and CDR2 FYNNEI. The CDR3 contains 14 residues. In DNA form, the CDR3 reads TGTGCCAGCATCGTCTCCAGGAGGACAGATGAGCAGTACTTC. Residues: CASIVSRRTDEQYF.

CDR3 DNA sequence: TGTGCCAGCAGTTTTTTAGGCCGAGCGGGAGGGGGCGCAGATACGCAGTATTTT. Translation: CASSFLGRAGGGADTQYF. This rearrangement joins TRBV28 to TRBJ2-3; 10 positions match TRBD2. V gave up 3 bases and J gave up 4 bases; unmatched junction bases: 13. Germline V gene lookup returns CDR1 MDHEN and CDR2 SYDVKM. The CDR3 covers 18 residues.

The chain couples TRBV27 to TRBJ2-1; D is ambiguous. V was cut by 8 bases and J by 2 bases, with 16 bases left in between. Germline assignment: CDR1 MNHEY and CDR2 SMNVEV (reference sequence). This CDR3 spans 15 amino acids. CDR3 protein: CASGYLGKAYNEQFF. The CDR3 region has the DNA TGTGCCAGCGGCTACTTGGGAAAAGCCTACAATGAGCAGTTCTTC.

V is TRBV7-9 and J is TRBJ1-1; D is perhaps TRBD1 (5 bases). In germline, CDR1 is SEHNR, CDR2 FQNEAQ (reference sequence). CDR3 length equals 14 residues. The ends were cut back, 4 bases at V and 3 bases at J, with 12 bases in the middle. CDR3 protein: CASSSLQGHTEAFF. CDR3 sequence (DNA): TGTGCCAGCAGCTCACTGCAGGGACACACTGAAGCTTTCTTT.